This TCR beta chain was found in a study of CD8+CD57+ T cells in acquired aplastic anemia. Background on the study: Sorted cells (CD4+ and CD8+) yielded DNA amounts that averaged roughly 3.5 ug. Study-level points and caveats: The number of CD8+ CDR3 sequences shared by patients and controls was approximately 28.

Sequenced patients had shown CD8+CD57+ cell expansion by flow cytometry. Every patient had severe acquired aplastic anemia. CDR3 and TCR beta VDJ profiling relied on genomic DNA as the template. MiXCR, applied by TCRdb to the reads, yields one record per CDR3 protein. The sample shows approximately 220,000 distinct CDR3 sequences, less than 60% of them seen only once. From germline, CDR1 is SGHRS and CDR2 YFSETQ. CDR3 length: 15 amino acids. V was trimmed by 1 base and J by 2 bases, leaving 11 bases between them. In regard to this clonotype: What it binds is unknown.

Sequenced input: sorted CD4+, CD8+, or CD8+CD57+ T cells (not recorded which) from PBMCs. The source is a human donor with aplastic anemia. The chain couples TRBV5-1 to TRBJ2-3; D remains ambiguous. Here the CDR3 reads CASSLFGRATDTQYF. The CDR3 bases are TGCGCCAGCAGCTTGTTCGGACGGGCCACAGATACGCAGTATTTT.